A single sample is the source of the 22 T cell receptor beta chains below, sequenced in a study of T cell changes during pregnancy in multiple sclerosis. Profiling relied on immunoSEQ multiplex PCR, and the TCRdb table lists in-frame clones only, not all of them. The sample carries approximately 29,000 clones, approximately 89% recorded once. The sequences come from CD4+ T cells from peripheral blood mononuclear cells, collected in the second trimester of pregnancy. The source is a female donor with multiple sclerosis, enrolled in a pregnancy study.

The chain combines TRBV2 with TRBJ2-5; D not certain. CDR1 is SNHLY and CDR2 is FYNNEI in the germline V gene. This CDR3 comprises 15 residues. Trimming took 6 bases from V and 5 from J, leaving 19 bases between them. The CDR3 loop reads CASSSRVRGLETQYF. DNA of the CDR3: TGTGCCAGCAGCTCTAGAGTTCGAGGCTTGGAGACCCAGTACTTC. The entire variable domain, with the rest obtained from reference TRBV2 and TRBJ2-5, is as follows: EPEVTQTPSHQVTQMGQEVILRCVPISNHLYFYWYRQILGQKVEFLVSFYNNEISEKSEIFDDQFSVERPDGSNFTLKIRSTKLEDSAMYFCASSSRVRGLETQYFGPGTRLLVL.

This clone was detected once. This chain uses TRBV27 with TRBJ1-6; unclear D gene. The V gene lost 7 bases and the J gene lost 3 bases, with 16 bases spanning the gap. This CDR3 has 16 residues. Germline V gene sequence: CDR1 MNHEY, CDR2 SMNVEV (reference sequence). The DNA of the CDR3 is TGTGCCAGCAACACGCTGCGGGGTATCTATAATTCACCCCTCCACTTT. This gives the protein CASNTLRGIYNSPLHF.

The genes are TRBV5-1 and TRBJ2-7, with 9 nucleotides matching TRBD1. Germline V lookup: CDR1 SGHRS, CDR2 YFSETQ. With V trimmed by 0 bases and J by 3 bases, 4 bases remained unmatched. The CDR3 length is 15 residues. The CDR3 bases are TGCGCCAGCAGCTTGGGGGGGACAGGGATCTACGAGCAGTACTTC. Protein sequence: CASSLGGTGIYEQYF.

This clone was seen a single time. The chain employs TRBV6-1 and TRBJ1-2, with a possible D match to TRBD1 (5 bases). V shed 1 base and J shed 4 bases, with 13 bases lying between them. The CDR3 length is 15 residues. Germline lookup yields CDR1 MNHNS and CDR2 SASEGT. CDR3 in DNA: TGTGCCAGCAGTGAAGGGCAGGGAAGTATCTATGGCTACACCTTC. As protein: CASSEGQGSIYGYTF.

The V call is TRBV7-9, the J call TRBJ2-5; possible D gene TRBD2, 6 bases. Germline values: CDR1 SEHNR, CDR2 FQNEAQ (reference sequence). This CDR3 has 12 amino acids. V shed 6 bases and J shed 7 bases, with 12 bases lying between them. This CDR3 is CASRIAEGTQYF. Here the CDR3 DNA reads TGTGCCAGCAGGATAGCGGAGGGGACCCAGTACTTC.

The J gene is TRBJ2-7, the V gene TRBV18; 8 bases align to TRBD2. CDR3 length equals 15 residues. The germline gives CDR1 KGHSH, CDR2 LQKENI. J lost 2 bases, V lost 4 bases, and 7 bases had no gene match. The CDR3 DNA is TGTGCCAGCTCACGAGCGGGGGACCTTACCTACGAGCAGTACTTC. This translates into CASSRAGDLTYEQYF.

A word on this clone: Distinct nucleotide sequences in the sample also encode this CDR3. The genes are TRBV30 and TRBJ2-3; D perhaps matches TRBD2 (5 bases). The germline CDR1 and CDR2 sequences are GTSNPN and SVGIG (reference sequence). Trimming stripped 3 bases from V and 5 bases from J, with 9 bases between. There are 12 residues in the CDR3. CDR3 in DNA: TGTGCCTGGAGCGGCGGAGGAGATACGCAGTATTTT. Residues: CAWSGGGDTQYF.

This clone was found once. In nucleotides, the CDR3 is TGCGCCAGCAGCCAATTTGCGGGGGCTGGAGATACGCAGTATTTT. Translation: CASSQFAGAGDTQYF. This chain joins TRBV4-1 and TRBJ2-3; D is possibly TRBD2 (7 bases). V lost 2 bases, J lost 5 bases, and 14 bases lay in between. CDR1 is MGHRA and CDR2 is YSYEKL in the germline V gene. This CDR3 region has 15 residues.

The chain is built from TRBV7-3 and TRBJ2-3; the D gene is possibly TRBD2 (6 bases). The length of the CDR3 is 13 residues. V dropped 4 bases and J dropped 4 bases, with 9 bases sitting between them. Germline CDR1 is SGHTA and CDR2 is FQGTGA. CDR3 sequence reads: CASSSAGPDTQYF. The CDR3 DNA follows: TGTGCCAGCAGCTCCGCGGGGCCAGATACGCAGTATTTT.

The chain has TRBV7-6 and TRBJ2-1, with 14 bases identical to TRBD2. The V gene end was trimmed by 1 base and the J gene end by 9 bases; junction bases not matched to a gene: 5. Looked up from germline, CDR1 is SGHVS and CDR2 is FNYEAQ. This CDR3 is 16 amino acids long. The CDR3 spells CASSLGLAGGQGEQFF. The CDR3 coding sequence is TGTGCCAGCAGCTTAGGACTAGCGGGGGGGCAGGGTGAGCAGTTCTTC.

CDR3 amino acids: CASRTLTSGGYQYF. In DNA form, the CDR3 reads TGCGCCAGCAGGACCCTGACTAGCGGGGGCTACCAGTACTTC. The chain combines TRBV10-2 with TRBJ2-7, with 12 bases aligning to TRBD2. CDR3 length: 14 amino acids. The germline CDR1 and CDR2 sequences are WSHSY and SAAADI. V lost 6 bases to trimming and J lost 10 bases; unmatched junction nucleotides: 10.

CDR3 residues: CASSSSGEQFF. The DNA of the CDR3 is TGTGCCAGCAGTTCTTCAGGGGAGCAGTTCTTC. This chain uses TRBV6-6 with TRBJ2-1, with D possibly being TRBD1 (5 bases). The CDR3 totals 11 residues. V was trimmed by 4 bases and J by 10 bases, leaving 8 bases between them. Per the germline V gene, CDR1 is MNHNY and CDR2 is SVGAGI (reference sequence).

The V gene is TRBV6-1, the J gene TRBJ2-5; tentative D call: TRBD1 (6 bases). This CDR3 region has 14 residues. Germline V gene lookup returns CDR1 MNHNS and CDR2 SASEGT. Trimming took off 1 base at V and 4 bases at J, with 10 bases between the two ends. CDR3 nucleotides: TGTGCCAGCAGTGAAGACAGGGTGCGAGAGACCCAGTACTTC. As protein: CASSEDRVRETQYF.

V is TRBV7-2 and J is TRBJ2-1, with TRBD1 as a possible D gene (5 bases). Trimming removed 6 bases from V and 6 bases from J, with 21 bases in between. CDR1 and CDR2 (germline): SGHTA, FQGNSA. This CDR3 region has 16 residues. Here the CDR3 DNA reads TGTGCCAGCAGGGATCAAGGGGCCACCTCGGGCAATGAGCAGTTCTTC. This encodes CASRDQGATSGNEQFF.

This chain joins TRBV30 and TRBJ2-7, with D possibly TRBD2 on 7 matching bases. Germline V gene data show CDR1 as GTSNPN and CDR2 as SVGIG (reference sequence). This CDR3 spans 15 amino acids. Deletions cut 1 base from V and 2 bases from J, with 15 bases between. The CDR3 spells CAWSGGGATTYEQYF. The CDR3 DNA reads TGTGCCTGGAGTGGTGGGGGGGCGACAACCTACGAGCAGTACTTC.

The chain has TRBV5-1 and TRBJ2-5, with 9 bases identical to TRBD2. The junction had 3 bases not matched to a gene; V was cut back by 2 bases and J by 1 base. CDR1 SGHRS and CDR2 YFSETQ come from the germline V gene. The CDR3 extends over 15 amino acids. The CDR3 sequence is CASSLGGGAQETQYF. The CDR3, as DNA: TGCGCCAGCAGCTTAGGCGGGGGGGCCCAAGAGACCCAGTACTTC. The full variable domain, in which reference TRBV5-1 and TRBJ2-5 provide the parts outside the CDR3, is KAGVTQTPRYLIKTRGQQVTLSCSPISGHRSVSWYQQTPGQGLQFLFEYFSETQRNKGNFPGRFSGRQFSNSRSEMNVSTLELGDSALYLCASSLGGGAQETQYFGPGTRLLVL.

This clone was counted a single time. The chain recombines TRBV30 with TRBJ2-3; D is undetermined. Germline V gene lookup returns CDR1 GTSNPN and CDR2 SVGIG (reference sequence). V was clipped by 2 bases and J by 0 bases, with 9 bases between them. CDR3 size: 14 residues. CDR3 nucleotides: TGTGCCTGGAGTCTAGATCCGAGCACAGATACGCAGTATTTT. Translation: CAWSLDPSTDTQYF.

The chain combines TRBV5-1 with TRBJ1-2; D remains unclear. The germline gives CDR1 SGHRS, CDR2 YFSETQ. Between the trimmed V and J ends, which lost 4 bases and 6 bases, there was a span of 16 bases. The CDR3 consists of 14 residues. In DNA form, the CDR3 reads TGCGCCAGCAGCCCTCGCCGACCGGAGGATGGCTACACCTTC. It codes for CASSPRRPEDGYTF. Drawing the rest from reference TRBV5-1 and TRBJ1-2, the complete variable domain is KAGVTQTPRYLIKTRGQQVTLSCSPISGHRSVSWYQQTPGQGLQFLFEYFSETQRNKGNFPGRFSGRQFSNSRSEMNVSTLELGDSALYLCASSPRRPEDGYTFGSGTRLTVV.

The chain recombines TRBV7-2 with TRBJ2-1; 9 nucleotides line up with TRBD2. The CDR3 runs 15 residues. J was trimmed by 7 bases and V by 2 bases; bases with no gene match: 6. Germline assignment: CDR1 SGHTA and CDR2 FQGNSA. This chain's CDR3 is CASSLRAGGPNEQFF. The CDR3 bases are TGTGCCAGCAGCTTAAGGGCGGGGGGGCCGAATGAGCAGTTCTTC.

The chain uses TRBV27 and TRBJ2-7; 9 bases line up with TRBD2. CDR3 length equals 17 residues. The germline V gene encodes CDR1 MNHEY and CDR2 SMNVEV (reference sequence). V lost 5 bases to trimming and J lost 4 bases; unmatched junction nucleotides: 15. This CDR3 is CASSPLRGGGAWYEQYF. CDR3 nucleotide sequence: TGTGCCAGCAGTCCTCTGAGGGGCGGGGGGGCCTGGTACGAGCAGTACTTC.

The V and J genes are TRBV28 and TRBJ2-7; possibly TRBD1 for D (7 bases). The CDR3 runs 14 residues. CDR1 is MDHEN and CDR2 is SYDVKM in the germline V gene. V was clipped by 5 bases and J by 5 bases, with 16 bases between them. The CDR3 coding sequence is TGTGCCAGCAGTCCAAGGGGGCGCGGGAACGAGCAGTACTTC. Its protein is CASSPRGRGNEQYF.

The chain combines TRBV27 with TRBJ1-1; 8 bases fit TRBD1. The CDR3 is made up of 16 amino acids. With V trimmed by 8 bases and J by 1 base, 12 bases remained unmatched. Germline V lookup: CDR1 MNHEY, CDR2 SMNVEV (reference sequence). The CDR3 coding sequence is TGTGCCAGCTGCCCAGGACAGGGCCTACAGAACACTGAAGCTTTCTTT. Its translation is CASCPGQGLQNTEAFF.